The entry below gives a single T cell receptor beta chain sequence along with its context. These data belong to a study of blood T cells in healthy people across ages. PCR was performed a second time for 7 to 11 cycles using a sample-barcoded 5' primer and a J-beta primer mix. TCRdb reprocessed the 5' RACE reads with MiXCR, giving one entry per CDR3 protein. Among about 1.5 million distinct CDR3 sequences listed, roughly 43% were seen once. Germline CDR1 and CDR2: DFQATT and SNEGSKA (reference sequence). CDR3 length: 14 amino acids. Material: blood. The source is a woman under 30 in good health. The chain is built from TRBV20-1 and TRBJ2-7; D might be TRBD2 (5 bases). The J call may be wrong; the DNA end is better matched by TRBJ2-5. The CDR3 is CSARGSDGKETQYF. The CDR3 DNA reads TGCAGTGCTAGAGGATCTGACGGGAAGGAGACCCAGTACTTC.